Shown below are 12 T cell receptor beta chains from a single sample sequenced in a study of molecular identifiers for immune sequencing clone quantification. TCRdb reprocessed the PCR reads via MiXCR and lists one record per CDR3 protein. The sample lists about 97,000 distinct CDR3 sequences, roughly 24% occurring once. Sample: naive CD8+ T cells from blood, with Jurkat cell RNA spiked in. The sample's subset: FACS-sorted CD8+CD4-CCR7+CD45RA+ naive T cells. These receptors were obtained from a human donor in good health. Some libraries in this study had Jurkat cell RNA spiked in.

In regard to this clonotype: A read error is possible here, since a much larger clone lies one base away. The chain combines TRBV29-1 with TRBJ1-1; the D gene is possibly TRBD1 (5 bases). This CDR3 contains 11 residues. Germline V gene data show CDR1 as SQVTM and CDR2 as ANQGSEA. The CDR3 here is CSVEFGTVAFF. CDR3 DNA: TGCAGCGTTGAGTTTGGGACTGTAGCTTTCTTT.

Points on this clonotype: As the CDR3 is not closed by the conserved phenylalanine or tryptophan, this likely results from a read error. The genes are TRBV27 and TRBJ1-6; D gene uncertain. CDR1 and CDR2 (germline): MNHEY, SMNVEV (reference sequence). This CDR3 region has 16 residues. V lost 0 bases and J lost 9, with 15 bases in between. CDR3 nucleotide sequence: TGTGCCAGCAGTTTATCTAGGTCGTATCTGAGTTCACCCCTCCACCTT. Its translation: CASSLSRSYLSSPLHL.

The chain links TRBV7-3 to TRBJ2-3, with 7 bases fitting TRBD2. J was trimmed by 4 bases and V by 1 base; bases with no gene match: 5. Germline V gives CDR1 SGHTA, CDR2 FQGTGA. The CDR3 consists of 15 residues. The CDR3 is CASSLSGAGADTQYF. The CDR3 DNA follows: TGTGCCAGCAGCTTAAGTGGTGCGGGAGCAGATACGCAGTATTTT.

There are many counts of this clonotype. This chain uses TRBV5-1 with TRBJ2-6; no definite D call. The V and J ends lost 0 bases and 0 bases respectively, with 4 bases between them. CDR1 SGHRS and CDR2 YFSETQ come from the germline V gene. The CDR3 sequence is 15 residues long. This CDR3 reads CASSLDASGANVLTF. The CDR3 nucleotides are TGCGCCAGCAGCTTGGACGCCTCTGGGGCCAACGTCCTGACTTTC.

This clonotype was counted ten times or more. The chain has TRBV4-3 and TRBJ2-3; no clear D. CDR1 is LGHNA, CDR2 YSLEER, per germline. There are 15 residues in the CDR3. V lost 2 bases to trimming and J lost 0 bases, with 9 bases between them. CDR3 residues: CASSQLSRSTDTQYF. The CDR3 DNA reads TGCGCCAGCAGCCAACTATCGCGAAGCACAGATACGCAGTATTTT.

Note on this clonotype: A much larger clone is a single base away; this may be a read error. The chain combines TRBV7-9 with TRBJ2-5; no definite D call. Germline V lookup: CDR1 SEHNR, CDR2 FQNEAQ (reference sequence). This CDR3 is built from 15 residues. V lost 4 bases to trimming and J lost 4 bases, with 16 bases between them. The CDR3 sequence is CASSSTSGGVETQYF. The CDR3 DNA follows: TGTGCCAGCAGCTCAACGTCAGGTGGGGTAGAGACCCAGTACTTC.

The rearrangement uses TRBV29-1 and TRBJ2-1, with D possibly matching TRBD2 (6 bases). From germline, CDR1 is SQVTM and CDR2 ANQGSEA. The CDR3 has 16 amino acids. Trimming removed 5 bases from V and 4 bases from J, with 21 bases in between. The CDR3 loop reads CSVTTTPGEPYNEQFF. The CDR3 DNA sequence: TGCAGCGTTACAACTACACCGGGGGAACCTTACAATGAGCAGTTCTTC.

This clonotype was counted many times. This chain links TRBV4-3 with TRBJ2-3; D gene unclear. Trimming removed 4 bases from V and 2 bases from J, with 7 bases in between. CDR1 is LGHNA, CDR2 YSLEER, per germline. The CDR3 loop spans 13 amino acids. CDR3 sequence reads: CASSPEDTDTQYF. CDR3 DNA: TGCGCCAGCAGCCCCGAAGACACAGATACGCAGTATTTT.

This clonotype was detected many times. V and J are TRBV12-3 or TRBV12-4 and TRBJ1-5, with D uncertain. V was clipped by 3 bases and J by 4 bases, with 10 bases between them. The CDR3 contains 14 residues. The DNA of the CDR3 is TGTGCCAGCAGTTTGGGCGACTCGAATCAGCCCCAGCATTTT. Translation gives CASSLGDSNQPQHF.

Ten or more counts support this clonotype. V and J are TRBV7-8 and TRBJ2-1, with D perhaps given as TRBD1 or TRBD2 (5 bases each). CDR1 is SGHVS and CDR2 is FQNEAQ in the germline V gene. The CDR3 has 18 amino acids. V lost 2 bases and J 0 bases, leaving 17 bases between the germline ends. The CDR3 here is CASSLNGQGPSSYNEQFF. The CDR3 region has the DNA TGTGCCAGCAGCTTAAATGGCCAGGGACCCAGCTCCTACAATGAGCAGTTCTTC.

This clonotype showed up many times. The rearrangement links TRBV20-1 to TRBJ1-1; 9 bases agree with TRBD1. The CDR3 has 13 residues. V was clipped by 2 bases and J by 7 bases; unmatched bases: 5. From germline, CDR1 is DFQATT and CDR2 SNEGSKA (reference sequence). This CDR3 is CSARNRGPSEAFF. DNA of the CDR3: TGCAGTGCTAGAAACAGGGGGCCGAGTGAAGCTTTCTTT.

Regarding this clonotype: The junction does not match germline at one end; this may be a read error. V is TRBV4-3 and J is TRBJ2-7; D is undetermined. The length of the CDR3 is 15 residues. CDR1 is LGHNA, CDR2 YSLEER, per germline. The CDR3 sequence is CACSQDFGVYYEQYF. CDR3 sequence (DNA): TGCGCCTGCAGCCAAGATTTCGGTGTGTACTACGAGCAGTACTTC.